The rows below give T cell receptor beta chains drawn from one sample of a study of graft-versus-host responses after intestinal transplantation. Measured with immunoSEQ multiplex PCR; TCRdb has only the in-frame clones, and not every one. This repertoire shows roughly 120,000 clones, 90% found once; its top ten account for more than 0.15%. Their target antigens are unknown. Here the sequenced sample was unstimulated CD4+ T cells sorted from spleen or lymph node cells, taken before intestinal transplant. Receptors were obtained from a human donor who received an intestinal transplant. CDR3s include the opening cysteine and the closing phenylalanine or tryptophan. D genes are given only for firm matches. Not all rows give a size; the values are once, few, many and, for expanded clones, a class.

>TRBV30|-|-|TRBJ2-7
TGTGCCTGGAACGACAGGACCCATTCATACGAGCAGTACTTC
CAWNDRTHSYEQYF
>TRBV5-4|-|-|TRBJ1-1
TGTGCCAGCAGCTTGGGAATTCGGGACACTGAAGCTTTCTTT
CASSLGIRDTEAFF
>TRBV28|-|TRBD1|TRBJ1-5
TGTGCCAGCAGTTCGACAGGGGATTATAGCAATCAGCCCCAGCATTTT
CASSSTGDYSNQPQHF
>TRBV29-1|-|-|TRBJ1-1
TGCAGCGGGTCCATAGCTATGAACACTGAAGCTTTCTTT
CSGSIAMNTEAFF
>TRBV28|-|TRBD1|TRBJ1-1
TGTGCCAGCAGGCTACAGGGGTTCACTGAAGCTTTCTTT
CASRLQGFTEAFF
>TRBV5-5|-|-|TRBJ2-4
TGTGCCAGCAGCCTGGACATCCGAGGCAACATTCAGTACTTC
CASSLDIRGNIQYF
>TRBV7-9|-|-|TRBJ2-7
TGTGCCAGCAGTGGATACCAGGGGCTCGAGCAGTACTTC
CASSGYQGLEQYF
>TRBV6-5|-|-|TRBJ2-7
TGTGCCAGCAGTTTTCGCCTTTCGGGTGCGGACGAGCAGTACTTC
CASSFRLSGADEQYF
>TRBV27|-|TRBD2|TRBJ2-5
TGTGCCAGCAGTCCCCGGGTAGCGGGGGGTACTGGTGGGGCCCAGTACTTC
CASSPRVAGGTGGAQYF
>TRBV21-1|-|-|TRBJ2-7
TGTGCCAGCAGCAAAGAGAAGGGGAAGAGCTCCTACGAGCAGTACTTC
CASSKEKGKSSYEQYF
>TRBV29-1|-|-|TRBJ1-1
TGCAGCGTTGATCAGGGGTTGGCTGAAGCTTTCTTT
CSVDQGLAEAFF
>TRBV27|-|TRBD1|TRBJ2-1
TGTGCCAGCAGTTCTTGGACAGGTCCCTACAATGAGCAGTTCTTC
CASSSWTGPYNEQFF
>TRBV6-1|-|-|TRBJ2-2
TGTGCCAGCAGTGAATTCGTTCCCGGGGAGCTGTTTTTT
CASSEFVPGELFF
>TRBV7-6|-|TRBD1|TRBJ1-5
TGTGCCAGCAGCCCCCGGGACAGAACGTATAGCAATCAGCCCCAGCATTTT
CASSPRDRTYSNQPQHF
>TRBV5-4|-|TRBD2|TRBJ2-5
TGTGCCAGCAGCTTGGCCAGCGGGAGAGAGACCCAGTACTTC
CASSLASGRETQYF
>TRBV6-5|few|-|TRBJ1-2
TGTGCCAGCCACCGGGGAGGGTCCAACTATGGCTACACCTTC
CASHRGGSNYGYTF
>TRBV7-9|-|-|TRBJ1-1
TGTGCCAGCAGCTTAGGATACAGTGAAGCTTTCTTT
CASSLGYSEAFF
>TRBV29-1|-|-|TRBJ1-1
TGCAGCGTTGAGCGACAGCTGGACACTGAAGCTTTCTTT
CSVERQLDTEAFF
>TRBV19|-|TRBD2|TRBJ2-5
TGTGCCAGTAGTATAGGAAGCGGGGGGGCCGAGACCCAGTACTTC
CASSIGSGGAETQYF
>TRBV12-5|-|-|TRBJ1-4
TGTGCTAGTGGTTTGGACAGGTCAAATGAAAAACTGTTTTTT
CASGLDRSNEKLFF
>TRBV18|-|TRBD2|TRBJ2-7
TGTGCCAGCTCACCAGGGGAGGGGCTCGAGCAGTACTTC
CASSPGEGLEQYF
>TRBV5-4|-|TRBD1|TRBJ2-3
TGTGCCAGCAGCCTACAGGGGGAAGATACGCAGTATTTT
CASSLQGEDTQYF
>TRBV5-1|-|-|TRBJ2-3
TGCGCCAGCAGCTTGTTCAGGGGACCAGATACGCAGTATTTT
CASSLFRGPDTQYF
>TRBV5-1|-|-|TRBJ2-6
TGCGCCAGCAGCCCGGACAGCTCTGGGGCCAACGTCCTGACTTTC
CASSPDSSGANVLTF
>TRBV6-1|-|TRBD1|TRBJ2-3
TGTGCCAGCAGAGACAGGGCCACAGATACGCAGTATTTT
CASRDRATDTQYF
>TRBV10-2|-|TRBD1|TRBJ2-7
TGCGCCAGCAGCCGACAGGGCTACGAGCAGTACTTC
CASSRQGYEQYF
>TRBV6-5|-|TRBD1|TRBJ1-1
TGTGCCAGCAAACCGGACAGGGGGCATGTAACTGAAGCTTTCTTT
CASKPDRGHVTEAFF
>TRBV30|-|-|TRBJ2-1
TGTGCCTGGACCACAGGGAGGGTCCGTTATGAGCAGTTCTTC
CAWTTGRVRYEQFF
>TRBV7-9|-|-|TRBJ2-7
TGTGCCAGCAGCTCCGGGACAACCATCTCCTACGAGCAGTACTTC
CASSSGTTISYEQYF
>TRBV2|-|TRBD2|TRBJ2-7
TGTGCCAGCAGACCCTCTAGCGGGCTTTACGAGCAGTACTTC
CASRPSSGLYEQYF
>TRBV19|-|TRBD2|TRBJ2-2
TGTGCCAGTAGTCTTAGACTAGCGGGAGGACCCGGGGAGCTGTTTTTT
CASSLRLAGGPGELFF
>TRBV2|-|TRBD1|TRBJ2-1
TGTGCCAGCAGCCCCGGGACAGGGAATCGAGATGAGCAGTTCTTC
CASSPGTGNRDEQFF
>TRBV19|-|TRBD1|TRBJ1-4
TGTGCCAGTAGTACAAGGACAGGGGTTATTTCTGGTGAAAAACTGTTTTTT
CASSTRTGVISGEKLFF
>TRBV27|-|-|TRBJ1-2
TGTGCCAGCAGTTTTTCGAGGATTAACTATGGCTACACCTTC
CASSFSRINYGYTF
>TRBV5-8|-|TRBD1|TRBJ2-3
TGTGCCAGCAGCTTGCACAGGGGGAGCACAGATACGCAGTATTTT
CASSLHRGSTDTQYF
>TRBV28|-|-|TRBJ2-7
TGTGCCAGCAGTTTGGGTTGGAGCTCCTACGAGCAGTACTTC
CASSLGWSSYEQYF
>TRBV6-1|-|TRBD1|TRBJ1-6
TGTGCCAGCAGTGATAGAGGGACAGCTAATTCACCCCTCCACTTT
CASSDRGTANSPLHF
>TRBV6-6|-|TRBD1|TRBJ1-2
TGTGCCAGTCGAGACAGGGACCACTATGGCTACACCTTC
CASRDRDHYGYTF
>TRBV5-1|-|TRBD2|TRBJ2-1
TGCGCCAGCAGCTTGGTGGTAGCGGGACCCTACAATGAGCAGTTCTTC
CASSLVVAGPYNEQFF
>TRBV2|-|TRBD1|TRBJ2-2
TGTGCCAGCAGGGGACAGGACATCACCGGGGAGCTGTTTTTT
CASRGQDITGELFF
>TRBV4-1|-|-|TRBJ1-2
TGCGCCAGCAGTCTGCAGAGTTCCGGGACACCCGATCGCTACTACTATGGCTACACCTTC
CASSLQSSGTPDRYYYGYTF
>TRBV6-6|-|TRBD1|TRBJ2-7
TGTGCCAGCAGTTACGGCGGGACAGGGCCCTACGAGCAGTACTTC
CASSYGGTGPYEQYF
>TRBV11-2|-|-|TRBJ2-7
TGTGCCAGCAGCGGAGGGGTGGGGCGGACGACCATATTTTTTTACGAGCAGTACTTC
CASSGGVGRTTIFFYEQYF
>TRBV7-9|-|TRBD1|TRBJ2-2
TGTGCCAGCAGCTGGGGGACAGGGGACACCGGGGAGCTGTTTTTT
CASSWGTGDTGELFF
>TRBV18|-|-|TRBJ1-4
TGTGCCAGCTCACCACCGGTTCTAAATGAAAAACTGTTTTTT
CASSPPVLNEKLFF
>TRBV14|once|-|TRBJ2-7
TGTGCCAGCAGCCAACTACAGGGCTACGAGCAGTACTTC
CASSQLQGYEQYF
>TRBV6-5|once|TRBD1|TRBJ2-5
TGTGCGATCGGACAGGTGAAAGAGACCCAGTACTTC
CAIGQVKETQYF
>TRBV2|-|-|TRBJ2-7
TGTGCCAGCACCCGCGGGTTATCCTACGAGCAGTACTTC
CASTRGLSYEQYF
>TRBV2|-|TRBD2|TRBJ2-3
TGTGCCAGCAAATCGAGCGGGAGTGAACCAGATACGCAGTATTTT
CASKSSGSEPDTQYF
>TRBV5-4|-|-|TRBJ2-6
TGTGCCAGCAGCTTCCCGGGCTCTGGGGCCAACGTCCTGACTTTC
CASSFPGSGANVLTF
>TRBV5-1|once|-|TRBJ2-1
TGCGCCAGCAGCTTGGTGCGGGTCTCTTACAATGAGCAGTTCTTC
CASSLVRVSYNEQFF
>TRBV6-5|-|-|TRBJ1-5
TGTGCCAGCAGGCGACAGAGTGGGAGCAATCAGCCCCAGCATTTT
CASRRQSGSNQPQHF
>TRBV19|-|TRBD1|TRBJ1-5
TGTGCCAGTATCTCCACTCGGACAGGGCATAGCAATCAGCCCCAGCATTTT
CASISTRTGHSNQPQHF
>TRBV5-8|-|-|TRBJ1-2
TGTGCCAGCAGCTTGGCCAGGGGCTATGGCTACACCTTC
CASSLARGYGYTF
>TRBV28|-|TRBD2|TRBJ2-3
TGTGCCAGCAGCTTGGATCGGACTAGCGGGAGAGACACAGATACGCAGTATTTT
CASSLDRTSGRDTDTQYF